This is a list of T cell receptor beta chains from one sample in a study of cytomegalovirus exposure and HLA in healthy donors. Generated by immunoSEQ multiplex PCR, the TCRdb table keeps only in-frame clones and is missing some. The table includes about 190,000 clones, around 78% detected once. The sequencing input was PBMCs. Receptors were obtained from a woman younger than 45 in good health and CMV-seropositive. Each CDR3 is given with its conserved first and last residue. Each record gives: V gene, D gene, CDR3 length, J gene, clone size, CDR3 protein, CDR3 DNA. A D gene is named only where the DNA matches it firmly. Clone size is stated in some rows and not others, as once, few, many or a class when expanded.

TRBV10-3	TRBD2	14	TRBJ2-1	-	CATSGTSGSWEQFF	TGTGCCACCTCCGGGACTAGCGGGAGTTGGGAGCAGTTCTTC
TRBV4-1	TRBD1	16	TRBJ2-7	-	CASSQITGQGSYEQYF	TGCGCCAGCAGCCAGATCACGGGACAGGGGTCCTACGAGCAGTACTTC
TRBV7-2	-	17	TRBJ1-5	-	CASSFTGPPYSNQPQHF	TGTGCCAGCAGTTTCACAGGGCCTCCTTATAGCAATCAGCCCCAGCATTTT
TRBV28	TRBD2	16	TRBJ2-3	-	CASSLTGTSRTDTQYF	TGTGCCAGCAGTTTGACCGGGACTAGCCGCACAGATACGCAGTATTTT
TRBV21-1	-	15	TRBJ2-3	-	CASCVGGPGGDTQYF	TGTGCCAGCTGTGTGGGCGGCCCAGGGGGAGATACGCAGTATTTT
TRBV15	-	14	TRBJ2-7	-	CATSRDIPGYEQYF	TGTGCCACCAGCCGGGACATCCCTGGCTACGAGCAGTACTTC
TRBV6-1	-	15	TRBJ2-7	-	CASSPFWGVPYEQYF	TGTGCCAGCTCCCCTTTCTGGGGGGTGCCCTACGAGCAGTACTTC
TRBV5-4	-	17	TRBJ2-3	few	CASSRPGGRGTTDTQYF	TGTGCCAGCAGCCGCCCCGGGGGCAGGGGGACCACAGATACGCAGTATTTT
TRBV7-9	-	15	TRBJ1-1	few	CSSSQEGGVSTEAFF	TGTTCCAGCAGCCAAGAAGGGGGAGTCAGCACTGAAGCTTTCTTT
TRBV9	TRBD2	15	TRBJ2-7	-	CASSPGLAGVGEQYF	TGTGCCAGCAGCCCAGGACTAGCGGGAGTAGGTGAGCAGTACTTC
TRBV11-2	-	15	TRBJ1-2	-	CASSLDRRGGYGYTF	TGTGCCAGCAGCTTAGATCGCAGGGGTGGGTATGGCTACACCTTC
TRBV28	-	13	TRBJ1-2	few	CAVQARQTGGYTF	TGTGCCGTCCAAGCGAGGCAAACGGGTGGCTACACCTTC
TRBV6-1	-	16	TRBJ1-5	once	CASSEERGVYNQPQHF	TGTGCCAGCAGTGAAGAACGGGGGGTCTACAATCAGCCCCAGCATTTT
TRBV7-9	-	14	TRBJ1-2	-	CASSDGAGAYGYTF	TGTGCCAGCAGCGATGGTGCAGGGGCCTATGGCTACACCTTC
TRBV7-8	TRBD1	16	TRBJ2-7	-	CASSLVSGTGAYEQYF	TGTGCCAGCAGCTTAGTATCCGGGACAGGGGCCTACGAGCAGTACTTC
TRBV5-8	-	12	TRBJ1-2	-	CASTLSGGGYTF	TGTGCCAGCACCCTCTCAGGAGGTGGCTACACCTTC
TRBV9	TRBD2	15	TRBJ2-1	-	CASSVSSGEYNEQFF	TGTGCCAGCAGCGTTTCAAGCGGGGAATACAATGAGCAGTTCTTC
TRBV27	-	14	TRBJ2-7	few	CASSLSGPGHEQYF	TGTGCCAGCAGTTTATCGGGGCCGGGCCACGAGCAGTACTTC
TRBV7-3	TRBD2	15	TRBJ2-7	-	CASSIQAGKSYEQYF	TGTGCCAGCAGCATCCAAGCGGGGAAATCCTACGAGCAGTACTTC
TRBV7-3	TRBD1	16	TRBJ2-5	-	CASSLRGQGALETQYF	TGTGCCAGCAGCTTAAGGGGACAGGGGGCTCTGGAGACCCAGTACTTC
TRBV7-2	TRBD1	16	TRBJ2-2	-	CASSQTGGTGTGELFF	TGTGCCAGCAGCCAAACAGGGGGCACGGGCACCGGGGAGCTGTTTTTT
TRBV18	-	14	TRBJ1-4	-	CASSPPSREEKLFF	TGTGCCAGCTCACCACCGAGCAGGGAAGAAAAACTGTTTTTT
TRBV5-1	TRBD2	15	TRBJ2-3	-	CASSLRRGRKDTQYF	TGCGCCAGCAGCTTGAGGCGGGGGAGGAAAGATACGCAGTATTTT
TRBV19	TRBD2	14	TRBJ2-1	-	CASSARGRDNEQFF	TGTGCCAGTAGTGCCCGCGGGAGGGACAATGAGCAGTTCTTC
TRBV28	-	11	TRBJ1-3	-	CASNRGNTIYF	TGTGCCAGCAATAGGGGGAACACCATATATTTT
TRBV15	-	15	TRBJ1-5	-	CATSRGGRGNQPQHF	TGTGCCACCAGCAGGGGAGGGCGAGGCAATCAGCCCCAGCATTTT
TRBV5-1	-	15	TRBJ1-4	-	CASSLVSGGGEKLFF	TGCGCCAGCAGCTTGGTATCTGGGGGCGGAGAAAAACTGTTTTTT
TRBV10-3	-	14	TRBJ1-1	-	CAISGARGNTEAFF	TGTGCCATCAGTGGGGCCCGGGGAAACACTGAAGCTTTCTTT
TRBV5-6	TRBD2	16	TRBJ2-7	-	CASSFHWGGPPYEQYF	TGTGCCAGCAGCTTCCATTGGGGGGGACCTCCCTACGAGCAGTACTTC
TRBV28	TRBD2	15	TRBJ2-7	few	CASSLLGGDLYEQYF	TGTGCCAGCAGTTTACTCGGGGGGGATCTCTACGAGCAGTACTTC
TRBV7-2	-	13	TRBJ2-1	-	CASSSPDKTLRFF	TGTGCCAGCAGCTCCCCGGACAAGACGCTGCGGTTCTTC
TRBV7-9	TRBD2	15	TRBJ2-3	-	CASSYSGRSTDTQYF	TGTGCCAGCAGCTATAGCGGGAGGAGCACAGATACGCAGTATTTT
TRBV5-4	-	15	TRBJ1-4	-	CASSSRPRDFQGLFF	TGTGCCAGCAGCTCACGACCTCGGGACTTTCAGGGACTGTTTTTT